These 6 T cell receptor beta chains were sequenced from one sample in a study of blood T cell repertoires in COVID-19. Only in-frame clones appear in the TCRdb table, and some are missing; sequencing was by immunoSEQ multiplex PCR. The sample consists of some 130,000 clones, more than 75% of them appearing once. The sample consisted of peripheral blood. The receptors derive from a man aged 60 to 75 with COVID-19, enrolled during active disease.

Details on this clone: One end of the junction does not line up with germline, which may come from a read error. CDR3 sequence: CASSEETGGALRLGF. The CDR3 DNA reads as TGTGCCAGCAGTGAGGAGACAGGAGGAGCGCTTCGTTTGGGGTTC. V gene TRBV25-1 combines with J gene TRBJ1-2; a weak D match, TRBD1 (6 bases). This CDR3 comprises 15 residues. Germline assignment: CDR1 MGHDK and CDR2 SYGVNS.

V usage is TRBV7-9 and J usage is TRBJ1-4, with 10 nucleotides matching TRBD1. Germline V CDR1 and CDR2: SEHNR, FQNEAQ (reference sequence). With V trimmed by 1 base and J by 0 bases, 8 bases remained unmatched. CDR3 length equals 19 residues. The CDR3 region has the DNA TGTGCCAGCAGCTTAGAGGGGACAGGGGTCATCGCAACTAATGAAAAACTGTTTTTT. Its protein is CASSLEGTGVIATNEKLFF.

J is TRBJ2-1 and V is TRBV18; the match to TRBD1 covers 9 bases. Germline values: CDR1 KGHSH, CDR2 LQKENI. The junction had 12 bases not matched to a gene; V was cut back by 3 bases and J by 9 bases. The CDR3 runs 16 residues. Written as DNA, the CDR3 is TGTGCCAGCTCACCCGTCCCGGGACAGGGTATGGGTGAGCAGTTCTTC. Translating it yields CASSPVPGQGMGEQFF.

The chain links TRBV7-3 to TRBJ2-2, with D uncertain. The CDR3 has 13 amino acids. The V end was cut by 5 bases, the J end by 2 bases, with 6 bases between. Germline loops: CDR1 SGHTA, CDR2 FQGTGA. The CDR3 DNA sequence: TGTGCCAGCAGCACTATAAACACCGGGGAGCTGTTTTTT. It yields the protein CASSTINTGELFF.

V is TRBV14 and J is TRBJ2-3, with D possibly TRBD1 on 6 matching bases. This CDR3 contains 17 residues. Deletions cut 2 bases from V and 5 bases from J, with 20 bases between. The germline CDR1 and CDR2 sequences are SGHDN and FVKESK. CDR3 DNA: TGTGCCAGCAGCCAACGACCCCTCGTGGGGGCTGGAGATACGCAGTATTTT. This translates into CASSQRPLVGAGDTQYF.

For this clone: This sample also contains other DNA sequences that code for the same CDR3. The chain links TRBV11-3 to TRBJ1-1, with D unresolved. Germline V gene lookup returns CDR1 SGHNT and CDR2 YENEEA. V lost 0 bases, J lost 6 bases, and 8 bases lay in between. The CDR3 spans 13 residues. DNA of the CDR3: TGTGCCAGCAGCTTAGATCGAACGGCTGAAGCTTTCTTT. It translates to CASSLDRTAEAFF.